What follows are 11 T cell receptor beta chains derived from one specimen sequenced in a study of T cells in Graves' hyperthyroidism and ophthalmopathy. There were TCR beta CDR3 regions amplified from RNA transcripts. HTBI primers were employed in a first-round RT-PCR of the TCR CDR3. TCRdb re-analysed the multiplex PCR reads in MiXCR, keeping a single row per CDR3 protein. The sample includes fewer than 550,000 distinct CDR3 sequences, roughly 25% of them seen just once. Input material: blood. The receptors come from a woman aged 25 to 39 with Graves' ophthalmopathy.

This clonotype was counted only a few times. The chain uses TRBV4-2 and TRBJ2-7; TRBD1 aligns across 9 bases. Looked up from germline, CDR1 is LGHNA and CDR2 is YNFKEQ. The CDR3 spans 13 residues. V lost 6 bases to trimming and J lost 2 bases; unmatched junction nucleotides: 2. For the CDR3, the DNA is TGTGCCAGCAGACAGGGGGCGGCCTACGAGCAGTACTTC. This translates into CASRQGAAYEQYF.

The chain links TRBV6-2 or TRBV6-3 to TRBJ2-7; 8 bases line up with TRBD2. In germline, CDR1 is MNHEY, CDR2 SVGEGT. CDR3 length equals 14 residues. Germline trimming cut 5 bases from V and 2 bases from J; bases unmatched to any gene: 5. CDR3 in DNA: TGTGCCAGCAGTCGTAGCGGGACCGCCTACGAGCAGTACTTC. Protein: CASSRSGTAYEQYF.

This clonotype occurred once. V and J are TRBV30 and TRBJ1-2, with no clear D. Trimming removed 2 bases at V and 2 bases at J, with 9 bases between. This CDR3 has 13 residues. CDR1 and CDR2 from the germline V gene are GTSNPN and SVGIG (reference sequence). This CDR3 is CAWSLDLNYGYTF. The CDR3 region has the DNA TGTGCCTGGAGTCTGGACTTGAACTATGGCTACACCTTC.

The rearrangement joins TRBV5-1 to TRBJ2-5; D is uncertain. Trimming took off 4 bases at V and 9 bases at J, with 19 bases between the two ends. CDR3 size: 14 residues. From germline, CDR1 is SGHRS and CDR2 YFSETQ. The CDR3 DNA is TGCGCCAGCAGCCCGGAAGCAGAAATAAGGGCCCAGTACTTC. This translates into CASSPEAEIRAQYF.

A single count supports this clonotype. This could be a read error, since a much larger clone is one nucleotide away. The rearrangement joins TRBV6-5 to TRBJ2-1; D possibly corresponds to TRBD2 (6 bases). This CDR3 comprises 11 residues. CDR1 is MNHEY, CDR2 SVGAGI, per germline. The CDR3 DNA reads as TGTGCCAGCAGTTGGAGGGGTGAGAAGTTCTTC. Its translation: CASSWRGEKFF.

This clonotype was picked up many times. The J gene is TRBJ1-5, the V gene TRBV2; D is ambiguous. The CDR3 length is 15 residues. V was shortened by 5 bases and J by 0 bases, with 11 bases between the two germline ends. In germline, CDR1 is SNHLY, CDR2 FYNNEI. Here the CDR3 DNA reads TGTGCCAGCAGTCCCGAAAGGAATAGCAATCAGCCCCAGCATTTT. Encoded protein: CASSPERNSNQPQHF.

A remark on this clonotype: With a much larger clone just one base away, this may be a read error. The genes are TRBV20-1 and TRBJ2-7, with D unclear. The CDR3 covers 14 residues. The germline V gene encodes CDR1 DFQATT and CDR2 SNEGSKA (reference sequence). V was clipped by 0 bases and J by 4 bases, with 13 bases between them. The CDR3 DNA reads TGCAGTGCTAGAGATTTAGAGTCATCATACGAGCAGTACTTC. Its translation: CSARDLESSYEQYF.

In regard to this clonotype: A read error is possible here, since a much larger clone lies one base away. The CDR3 does not close with the conserved phenylalanine or tryptophan, likely indicating a read error. The CDR3, as DNA: TGTGCCAGCAGTGAAGACCGGACTATAGAGGATTCACCCCTCCACCTT. Translating gives CASSEDRTIEDSPLHL. The chain carries TRBV6-1 and TRBJ1-6; D gene ambiguous. The germline V and J ends were trimmed by 1 base and 8 bases, with 15 bases remaining between them. The CDR3 is made up of 16 amino acids. CDR1 and CDR2 (germline): MNHNS, SASEGT.

The gene calls are TRBV19 and TRBJ2-2, with TRBD1 identical over 7 bases. CDR3 length equals 15 residues. The germline CDR1 and CDR2 sequences are LNHDA and SQIVND (reference sequence). Trimming cost V 4 bases and J 4 bases; bases outside gene matches: 6. The CDR3 spells CASSRDRASTGELFF. Here the CDR3 DNA reads TGTGCCAGTAGTAGAGACAGGGCTAGCACCGGGGAGCTGTTTTTT.

The rearrangement joins TRBV12-3 or TRBV12-4 to TRBJ1-1; D gene ambiguous. CDR3 length: 17 amino acids. The V gene lost 6 bases and the J gene lost 4 bases, with 24 bases spanning the gap. Here the CDR3 reads CASSHLSPLRIGTEAFF. In nucleotides, the CDR3 is TGTGCCAGCAGCCACCTTTCCCCCTTACGGATAGGCACTGAAGCTTTCTTT.

The rearrangement uses TRBV20-1 and TRBJ1-2; D unclear. CDR3 length: 14 amino acids. V was pared by 2 bases and J by 5 bases, with 15 bases between. The V gene's germline CDR1 is DFQATT and CDR2 SNEGSKA (reference sequence). CDR3 amino acids: CSARSKQEIYGYTF. CDR3 DNA: TGCAGTGCTAGATCGAAACAAGAGATTTATGGCTACACCTTC.